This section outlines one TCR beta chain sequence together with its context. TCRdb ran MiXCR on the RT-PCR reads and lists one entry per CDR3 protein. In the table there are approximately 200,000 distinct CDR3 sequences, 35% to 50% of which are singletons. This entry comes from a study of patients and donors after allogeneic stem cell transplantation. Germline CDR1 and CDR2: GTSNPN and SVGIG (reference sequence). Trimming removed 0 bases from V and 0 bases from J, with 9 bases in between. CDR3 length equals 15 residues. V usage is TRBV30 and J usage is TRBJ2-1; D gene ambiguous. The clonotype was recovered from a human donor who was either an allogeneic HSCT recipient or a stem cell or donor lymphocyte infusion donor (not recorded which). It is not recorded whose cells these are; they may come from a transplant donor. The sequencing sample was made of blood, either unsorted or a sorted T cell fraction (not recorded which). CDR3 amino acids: CAWSVNPSSYNEQFF. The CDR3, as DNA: TGTGCCTGGAGTGTGAACCCGAGCTCCTACAATGAGCAGTTCTTC.